The 26 T cell receptor beta chains presented below share a single source sample, sequenced in a study of OX40 agonist ivuxolimab in advanced cancers. Sequencing used immunoSEQ multiplex PCR; TCRdb keeps in-frame clones, though not all of them. This repertoire shows around 15,000 clones, approximately 80% found once; its top ten account for around 33%. Sample: CD4+ or CD8+ T cells sorted from blood, taken in a trial of the OX40 agonist ivuxolimab. These receptors originate from an adult with an advanced solid tumor such as melanoma, head and neck, liver or kidney cancer.

The J gene is TRBJ1-1, the V gene TRBV27, with unresolved D. V was cut by 3 bases and J by 2 bases, with 7 bases left in between. The V gene's germline CDR1 is MNHEY and CDR2 SMNVEV (reference sequence). The CDR3 has 13 residues. This CDR3 reads CASSFALNTEAFF. CDR3 bases: TGTGCCAGCAGTTTCGCCCTAAACACTGAAGCTTTCTTT.

The rearrangement uses TRBV9 and TRBJ2-1, with 8 bases fitting TRBD2. CDR1 is SGDLS and CDR2 is YYNGEE in the germline V gene. The trim removed 4 bases at V and 8 bases at J, leaving 14 bases unmatched. The CDR3 has 16 residues. The CDR3 sequence is CASSQLAATRWDEQFF. Here the CDR3 DNA reads TGTGCCAGCAGCCAACTAGCGGCCACGCGATGGGATGAGCAGTTCTTC.

This sequence joins TRBV5-1 and TRBJ2-7; 10 nucleotides agree with TRBD1. CDR1 and CDR2 (germline): SGHRS, YFSETQ. The CDR3 runs to 14 residues. V was pared by 4 bases and J by 5 bases, with 6 bases of the junction left unmatched. The CDR3 bases are TGCGCCAGCAGCGGAGACAGGGGGCCAAACGAGCAGTACTTC. Translated, it gives CASSGDRGPNEQYF.

This chain connects TRBV4-1 to TRBJ1-4; 8 positions agree with TRBD1. Trimming cost V 2 bases and J 7 bases; bases outside gene matches: 3. The CDR3 sequence is 14 residues long. The germline gives CDR1 MGHRA, CDR2 YSYEKL. DNA for the CDR3: TGCGCCAGCAGCCAAACACAGGGGGGTGAAAAACTGTTTTTT. Translation gives CASSQTQGGEKLFF.

The chain is built from TRBV10-3 and TRBJ2-3, with TRBD1 matching 8 bases. The CDR3 covers 14 residues. The trim removed 2 bases at V and 6 bases at J, leaving 4 bases unmatched. The V gene's germline CDR1 is ENHRY and CDR2 SYGVKD. The CDR3 sequence is CAISEGQGRDTQYF. CDR3 sequence (DNA): TGTGCCATCAGTGAGGGACAGGGACGGGATACGCAGTATTTT.

The chain carries TRBV2 and TRBJ2-3, with 13 bases identical to TRBD2. V was clipped by 4 bases and J by 5 bases; unmatched bases: 0. Germline V gene data show CDR1 as SNHLY and CDR2 as FYNNEI. The length of the CDR3 is 14 residues. This chain's CDR3 is CASSGTSGRDTQYF. In nucleotides, the CDR3 is TGTGCCAGCAGTGGGACTAGCGGGAGAGATACGCAGTATTTT.

This clone was seen a handful of times. The chain is built from TRBV10-1 and TRBJ1-2; D is uncertain. The CDR3 runs to 16 residues. In germline, CDR1 is WNHNN, CDR2 SYGVQD (reference sequence). V was trimmed by 0 bases and J by 6 bases, leaving 17 bases between them. The CDR3 spells CASSESTKQGLDGYTF. The DNA for the CDR3 is TGCGCCAGCAGTGAGTCTACAAAGCAAGGTCTGGATGGCTACACCTTC.

The gene calls are TRBV28 and TRBJ1-1; the D gene is possibly TRBD1 (6 bases). There are 13 residues in the CDR3. Trimming shortened V by 9 bases and J by 3 bases, and 14 bases separated the two germline ends. CDR1 and CDR2 from the germline V gene are MDHEN and SYDVKM. The CDR3 loop is CASIQGRDTEAFF. The CDR3 DNA reads TGTGCCAGTATACAGGGAAGGGACACTGAAGCTTTCTTT.

V gene TRBV30 combines with J gene TRBJ1-6; TRBD1 is a possible D gene (5 bases). The ends were cut back, 0 bases at V and 8 bases at J, with 8 bases in the middle. From germline, CDR1 is GTSNPN and CDR2 SVGIG (reference sequence). This CDR3 comprises 13 residues. The CDR3 nucleotides read TGTGCCTGGAGTGTACTGGGGGATTCACCCCTCCACTTT. Encoded protein: CAWSVLGDSPLHF.

The J gene is TRBJ2-3, the V gene TRBV27; no clear D gene. V lost 3 bases to trimming and J lost 0 bases, with 10 bases between them. Germline V lookup: CDR1 MNHEY, CDR2 SMNVEV (reference sequence). The CDR3 loop spans 15 amino acids. The CDR3 bases are TGTGCCAGCAGTTTCGACGACAAAAGCACAGATACGCAGTATTTT. Translated, it gives CASSFDDKSTDTQYF.

CDR3: CASSRTVNTEAFF. The CDR3 nucleotides read TGTGCCAGCAGCCGGACCGTGAACACTGAAGCTTTCTTT. This rearrangement joins TRBV5-4 to TRBJ1-1; no firm D call. V lost 4 bases to trimming and J lost 0 bases, with 7 bases between them. CDR1 is SGHNT and CDR2 is YYREEE in the germline V gene (reference sequence). The CDR3 totals 13 residues.

This chain connects TRBV5-4 to TRBJ2-1; 8 nucleotides line up with TRBD2. V was pared by 4 bases and J by 6 bases, with 9 bases of the junction left unmatched. The CDR3 is 15 amino acids. The germline CDR1 and CDR2 sequences are SGHNT and YYREEE (reference sequence). The CDR3 sequence: CASSPSVSGSNEQFF. The CDR3 DNA sequence: TGTGCCAGCAGCCCCTCCGTAAGCGGGAGCAATGAGCAGTTCTTC. The full variable domain, completed using reference TRBV5-4 and TRBJ2-1, is ETGVTQSPTHLIKTRGQQVTLRCSSQSGHNTVSWYQQALGQGPQFIFQYYREEENGRGNFPPRFSGLQFPNYSSELNVNALELDDSALYLCASSPSVSGSNEQFFGPGTRLTVL.

This clone was seen a single time. This chain joins TRBV29-1 and TRBJ2-1, with D maybe TRBD1 (5 bases). The CDR3 has 15 amino acids. Trimming removed 0 bases at V and 9 bases at J, with 18 bases between. Germline loops: CDR1 SQVTM, CDR2 ANQGSEA. Here the CDR3 reads CSVEERHPQGTEQFF. The DNA of the CDR3 is TGCAGCGTTGAAGAACGTCATCCCCAGGGAACTGAGCAGTTCTTC.

The chain has TRBV10-3 and TRBJ1-1; the D is unclear. Germline V CDR1 and CDR2: ENHRY, SYGVKD. The CDR3 consists of 15 residues. Trimming shortened V by 3 bases and J by 2 bases, and 13 bases separated the two germline ends. Written as DNA, the CDR3 is TGTGCCATCAGTGATATTCTGGGCCAAAACACTGAAGCTTTCTTT. Encoded protein: CAISDILGQNTEAFF.

About this clone: Other DNA sequences from this sample encode an identical CDR3 as well. This chain links TRBV7-9 with TRBJ2-1; 11 nucleotides match TRBD2. The V segment lost 5 bases and the J segment 3 bases; nucleotides outside the gene matches: 6. Looked up from germline, CDR1 is SEHNR and CDR2 is FQNEAQ (reference sequence). The CDR3 has 16 amino acids. The CDR3 sequence: CASSPGTSGHYNEQFF. Written as DNA, the CDR3 is TGTGCCAGCAGCCCGGGGACTAGCGGACACTACAATGAGCAGTTCTTC.

This rearrangement joins TRBV14 to TRBJ2-3; 7 positions match TRBD2. V trimming: 2 bases; J trimming: 2 bases; junction bases outside the gene matches: 7. Germline lookup yields CDR1 SGHDN and CDR2 FVKESK. This CDR3 has 16 residues. CDR3 protein: CASSQYRGSLTDTQYF. CDR3 nucleotides: TGTGCCAGCAGCCAATATCGCGGGAGTCTCACAGATACGCAGTATTTT.

This clone has only one observation. The rearrangement joins TRBV6-1 to TRBJ1-2; D is uncertain. Trimming left V 4 bases short and J 5 bases short, with 8 bases between. The CDR3 runs 12 residues. CDR1 is MNHNS, CDR2 SASEGT, per germline. Written as DNA, the CDR3 is TGTGCCAGCAGTGTAGGAGGTTATGGCTACACCTTC. Amino acid sequence: CASSVGGYGYTF.

The count of this clone is one. This chain joins TRBV7-6 and TRBJ1-4, with a possible D match to TRBD1 (5 bases). Trimming took 0 bases from V and 4 from J, leaving 9 bases between them. CDR3 length: 15 residues. Germline lookup yields CDR1 SGHVS and CDR2 FNYEAQ. The CDR3 protein is CASSLAAGNNEKLFF. CDR3 DNA: TGTGCCAGCAGCTTAGCAGCAGGGAATAATGAAAAACTGTTTTTT. The full variable domain, in which reference TRBV7-6 and TRBJ1-4 provide the parts outside the CDR3, is GAGVSQSPRYKVTKRGQDVALRCDPISGHVSLYWYRQALGQGPEFLTYFNYEAQQDKSGLPNDRFSAERPEGSISTLTIQRTEQRDSAMYRCASSLAAGNNEKLFFGSGTQLSVL.

The genes are TRBV7-9 and TRBJ2-3, with D maybe TRBD2 (7 bases). Germline V CDR1 and CDR2: SEHNR, FQNEAQ (reference sequence). Trimming left V 5 bases short and J 1 base short, with 13 bases between. There are 15 residues in the CDR3. For the CDR3, the DNA is TGTGCCAGCAGCGCCGGGGGGCCCCGCACAGATACGCAGTATTTT. Translation: CASSAGGPRTDTQYF.

The CDR3, as DNA: TGTGCCACCTTCTCCCCCTCCTACAATGAGCAGTTCTTC. It yields the protein CATFSPSYNEQFF. The chain has TRBV4-2 and TRBJ2-1, with no clear D. The CDR3 is 13 amino acids. V was shortened by 10 bases and J by 0 bases, with 10 bases between the two germline ends. From germline, CDR1 is LGHNA and CDR2 YNFKEQ.

J is TRBJ2-1 and V is TRBV6-1; no definite D call. V gave up 2 bases and J gave up 0 bases, with 11 bases separating them. Germline CDR1 and CDR2: MNHNS and SASEGT. The CDR3 sequence is 16 residues long. CDR3 loop: CASSESFSSSYNEQFF. The CDR3 coding sequence is TGTGCCAGCAGTGAAAGTTTCTCGAGCTCCTACAATGAGCAGTTCTTC.

The chain joins TRBV27 to TRBJ2-7; TRBD2 matches at 7 bases. The CDR3 is made up of 17 amino acids. With 3 bases clipped from V and 1 base from J, the junction kept 12 bases outside the gene matches. CDR1 is MNHEY, CDR2 SMNVEV, per germline (reference sequence). The CDR3 reads CASSFGTGGRGSYEQYF. The CDR3 DNA is TGTGCCAGCAGTTTCGGGACTGGCGGGAGAGGTTCCTACGAGCAGTACTTC.

The rearrangement joins TRBV19 to TRBJ2-7, with 12 nucleotides matching TRBD1. Germline V gene sequence: CDR1 LNHDA, CDR2 SQIVND (reference sequence). V was pared by 5 bases and J by 5 bases, with 4 bases of the junction left unmatched. CDR3 length: 14 residues. CDR3 region: CASSYRDRGHEQYF. The CDR3 DNA reads TGTGCCAGTAGTTACAGGGACAGGGGGCACGAGCAGTACTTC.

The rearrangement links TRBV5-6 to TRBJ2-1; D is perhaps TRBD2 (7 bases). Between the trimmed V and J ends, which lost 0 bases and 3 bases, there was a span of 10 bases. Germline V gene sequence: CDR1 SGHDT, CDR2 YYEEEE. This CDR3 spans 15 amino acids. This CDR3 is CASSLGGGRYNEQFF. The CDR3 DNA reads TGTGCCAGCAGCTTGGGCGGGGGCCGCTACAATGAGCAGTTCTTC.

The chain is built from TRBV4-2 and TRBJ2-7; D is perhaps TRBD2 (5 bases). The V gene's germline CDR1 is LGHNA and CDR2 YNFKEQ. CDR3 length: 14 amino acids. V was clipped by 1 base and J by 2 bases, with 9 bases between them. The DNA of the CDR3 is TGTGCCAGCAGCCAAGGGCGAGGGACCTACGAGCAGTACTTC. Protein product: CASSQGRGTYEQYF.

This clone was seen a few times. The genes are TRBV19 and TRBJ1-1; TRBD1 matches at 9 bases. Germline trimming cut 0 bases from V and 1 base from J; bases unmatched to any gene: 12. CDR3 length equals 19 residues. Germline assignment: CDR1 LNHDA and CDR2 SQIVND (reference sequence). CDR3 protein: CASSIDQWGDRAWNTEAFF. Here the CDR3 DNA reads TGTGCCAGTAGTATAGACCAATGGGGGGACAGGGCCTGGAACACTGAAGCTTTCTTT.